The entry that follows covers one T cell receptor beta chain sequence. Its antigen is currently unknown. This sample stems from a study of a mutant IDH1 vaccine in newly diagnosed glioma. Noted time point: week 5, during vaccination. A 20-mer mutant IDH1 peptide at 300 ug was injected subcutaneously with topical imiquimod. Assay used: immunoSEQ multiplex PCR; TCRdb lists only in-frame clones, some missing. Found here are around 28,000 clones, approximately 88% of them singletons; the top ten hold about a fifth. In germline, CDR1 is SGDLS, CDR2 YYNGEE. CDR3 size: 15 residues. With 7 bases removed from V and 5 bases from J, the gap between germline ends came to 18 bases.

Material: PBMCs, obtained from a glioma patient whose treatment included an IDH1 peptide vaccine. This TCR derives from a man aged 18 to 29 with glioma. The V and J genes are TRBV9 and TRBJ2-2, with D perhaps TRBD2 (6 bases). The CDR3 region has the DNA TGTGCCAGCGGACGGGACTCCCGGCAAACCGGGGAGCTGTTTTTT. Translation: CASGRDSRQTGELFF. The variable domain in full, with the rest retrieved from reference TRBV9 and TRBJ2-2, is DSGVTQTPKHLITATGQRVTLRCSPRSGDLSVYWYQQSLDQGLQFLIQYYNGEERAKGNILERFSAQQFPDLHSELNLSSLELGDSALYFCASGRDSRQTGELFFGEGSRLTVL.